Following are 23 T cell receptor beta chains from one sample sequenced in a study of shared clonotypes between healthy human individuals. Libraries were prepared by immunoSEQ multiplex PCR; TCRdb keeps only in-frame clonotypes and omits some of them. Among over 850,000 clones listed, around 82% were seen once. Sequenced sample: memory CD4+ T cells from PBMCs. Specified subset: CD45RA-negative fraction. Every receptor here comes from a man aged 18 to 30 in good health. Some clones in this sample may be carry-over from other donors' samples.

The rearrangement links TRBV7-2 to TRBJ1-6; D gene ambiguous. Germline lookup yields CDR1 SGHTA and CDR2 FQGNSA. CDR3 length: 14 residues. The V and J ends lost 5 bases and 8 bases respectively, with 13 bases between them. The CDR3 nucleotides are TGTGCCAGCAGCATCGTACCGCGGGATTCACCCCTCCACTTT. It specifies CASSIVPRDSPLHF.

V and J are TRBV15 and TRBJ2-1; D is possibly TRBD2 (5 bases). CDR1 and CDR2 from the germline V gene are LNHNV and YYDKDF (reference sequence). The CDR3 consists of 14 residues. Trimming cost V 5 bases and J 4 bases, with 12 bases left between them. CDR3 sequence (DNA): TGTGCCACCAGCGGTACTACTAGATACAATGAGCAGTTCTTC. Protein sequence: CATSGTTRYNEQFF.

V and J are TRBV2 and TRBJ2-7; 8 bases are a match to TRBD2. Germline values: CDR1 SNHLY, CDR2 FYNNEI. Unmatched junction bases numbered 10, after V lost 6 bases and J lost 6 bases. The CDR3 is made up of 14 amino acids. The CDR3 protein is CASRERAGVSEQYF. CDR3 in DNA: TGTGCCAGCAGAGAAAGAGCGGGAGTGTCCGAGCAGTACTTC.

The V call is TRBV15, the J call TRBJ2-5; 7 bases are shared with TRBD1. The V and J ends lost 1 base and 5 bases, in that order; junction bases with no gene match: 19. CDR1 LNHNV and CDR2 YYDKDF come from the germline V gene (reference sequence). CDR3 length: 19 amino acids. CDR3 loop: CATSRASVFMGDRDETQYF. CDR3 nucleotides: TGTGCCACCAGCAGAGCATCTGTTTTCATGGGAGACAGGGATGAGACCCAGTACTTC. Drawing the rest from reference TRBV15 and TRBJ2-5, the complete variable domain is DAMVIQNPRYQVTQFGKPVTLSCSQTLNHNVMYWYQQKSSQAPKLLFHYYDKDFNNEADTPDNFQSRRPNTSFCFLDIRSPGLGDTAMYLCATSRASVFMGDRDETQYFGPGTRLLVL.

A few counts support this clone. V gene TRBV7-2 combines with J gene TRBJ2-3; 7 nucleotides line up with TRBD2. Trimming cost V 2 bases and J 0 bases; bases outside gene matches: 8. This CDR3 contains 17 residues. The germline gives CDR1 SGHTA, CDR2 FQGNSA. CDR3 DNA sequence: TGTGCCAGCAGCTTAAGGAGTGGCGGGGGTAGCACAGATACGCAGTATTTT. Protein product: CASSLRSGGGSTDTQYF.

This sequence joins TRBV19 and TRBJ2-7; possible D gene TRBD1, 5 bases. The V end was cut by 6 bases, the J end by 3 bases, with 12 bases between. The CDR3 runs to 13 residues. Germline lookup yields CDR1 LNHDA and CDR2 SQIVND (reference sequence). CDR3 protein: CASSRALGYEQYF. In DNA, the CDR3 is TGTGCCAGTAGCAGGGCCCTGGGCTACGAGCAGTACTTC. Together with reference TRBV19 and TRBJ2-7, the CDR3 gives the full variable domain: DGGITQSPKYLFRKEGQNVTLSCEQNLNHDAMYWYRQDPGQGLRLIYYSQIVNDFQKGDIAEGYSVSREKKESFPLTVTSAQKNPTAFYLCASSRALGYEQYFGPGTRLTVT.

This chain joins TRBV5-1 and TRBJ2-2; a possible D gene is TRBD2 (6 bases). Germline CDR1 and CDR2: SGHRS and YFSETQ. The germline V and J ends were trimmed by 4 bases and 2 bases, with 12 bases remaining between them. The length of the CDR3 is 15 residues. The CDR3 reads CASSPGLINTGELFF. The CDR3 DNA reads as TGCGCCAGCAGCCCGGGACTCATAAACACCGGGGAGCTGTTTTTT.

The V and J genes are TRBV6-5 and TRBJ2-1; TRBD2 agrees at 9 bases. Germline V CDR1 and CDR2: MNHEY, SVGAGI. V was pared by 11 bases and J by 8 bases, with 13 bases of the junction left unmatched. This CDR3 spans 14 amino acids. This CDR3 reads CAVGGGRVIDEQFF. The CDR3 bases are TGTGCCGTGGGGGGCGGGAGGGTGATCGATGAGCAGTTCTTC.

The chain links TRBV5-5 to TRBJ1-4; 8 bases align to TRBD1. V dropped 6 bases and J dropped 8; count of bases not matched to a gene: 21. Germline V gene lookup returns CDR1 SGHKS and CDR2 YYEKEE (reference sequence). This CDR3 spans 18 amino acids. The CDR3 region is CASTPGQEYLTQGEKLFF. The CDR3 DNA is TGTGCCAGCACCCCGGGACAGGAATACCTCACTCAGGGAGAAAAACTGTTTTTT.

The chain is built from TRBV28 and TRBJ1-5, with TRBD1 matching 7 bases. CDR3 length: 15 residues. CDR1 is MDHEN and CDR2 is SYDVKM in the germline V gene. The junction had 7 bases not matched to a gene; V was cut back by 3 bases and J by 5 bases. The CDR3 spells CASSFLQGPYQPQHF. The CDR3 nucleotides read TGTGCCAGCAGTTTCTTACAGGGGCCTTATCAGCCCCAGCATTTT.

The rearrangement uses TRBV15 and TRBJ1-3; possibly TRBD1 for D (6 bases). V was clipped by 3 bases and J by 0 bases, with 18 bases between them. Germline assignment: CDR1 LNHNV and CDR2 YYDKDF (reference sequence). The CDR3 contains 18 residues. CDR3 sequence reads: CATSRGGQLTSSGNTIYF. The CDR3 nucleotides are TGTGCCACCAGCAGGGGTGGACAGTTAACCTCCTCTGGAAACACCATATATTTT. Variable domain in full (rest from reference TRBV15 and TRBJ1-3): DAMVIQNPRYQVTQFGKPVTLSCSQTLNHNVMYWYQQKSSQAPKLLFHYYDKDFNNEADTPDNFQSRRPNTSFCFLDIRSPGLGDTAMYLCATSRGGQLTSSGNTIYFGEGSWLTVV.

The chain joins TRBV7-2 to TRBJ2-3; tentatively, D is TRBD1 or TRBD2 (6 bases each). Germline V gene lookup returns CDR1 SGHTA and CDR2 FQGNSA. V shed 4 bases and J shed 0 bases, with 11 bases lying between them. The CDR3 spans 15 residues. This CDR3 reads CASSWGATSTDTQYF. DNA for the CDR3: TGTGCCAGCAGCTGGGGGGCGACTAGCACAGATACGCAGTATTTT.

The rearrangement joins TRBV6-6 to TRBJ1-1; unclear D gene. Trimming took 6 bases from V and 1 from J, leaving 12 bases between them. The CDR3 consists of 14 residues. Germline V gene data show CDR1 as MNHNY and CDR2 as SVGAGI (reference sequence). CDR3 coding DNA: TGTGCCAGCAGGCTCCGGACGGGGAACACTGAAGCTTTCTTT. Amino acids: CASRLRTGNTEAFF.

The chain uses TRBV4-2 and TRBJ2-7; a weak D match, TRBD2 (5 bases). The CDR3 contains 14 residues. The germline CDR1 and CDR2 sequences are LGHNA and YNFKEQ. Trimming pared 2 bases from V and 3 bases from J, leaving 11 bases between. The chain's CDR3 is CASSQPFGLYEQYF. CDR3 bases: TGTGCCAGCAGCCAACCGTTTGGACTCTACGAGCAGTACTTC.

V is TRBV18 and J is TRBJ1-2; D is possibly TRBD1 (6 bases). The CDR3 is made up of 15 amino acids. In germline, CDR1 is KGHSH, CDR2 LQKENI. The germline V and J ends were trimmed by 2 bases and 1 base, with 11 bases remaining between them. CDR3 region: CASSPARDINYGYTF. The CDR3 coding sequence is TGTGCCAGCTCACCAGCCCGGGACATTAACTATGGCTACACCTTC.

The J gene is TRBJ2-1, the V gene TRBV20-1; 8 bases are shared with TRBD2. In germline, CDR1 is DFQATT, CDR2 SNEGSKA (reference sequence). After removal of 1 base from V and 10 bases from J, the junction contained 0 bases not matched to a gene. The CDR3 has 11 residues. The CDR3 sequence: CSARVAGEQFF. In nucleotides, the CDR3 is TGCAGTGCTAGAGTAGCGGGGGAGCAGTTCTTC.

The rearrangement uses TRBV5-1 and TRBJ1-2; no clear D gene. The germline V gene has CDR1 SGHRS and CDR2 YFSETQ. The CDR3 extends over 14 amino acids. The V gene lost 0 bases and the J gene lost 3 bases, with 9 bases spanning the gap. The CDR3 region is CASSLDGLDYGYTF. CDR3 DNA sequence: TGCGCCAGCAGCTTGGATGGACTGGACTATGGCTACACCTTC. Full variable domain (rest looked up from reference TRBV5-1 and TRBJ1-2): KAGVTQTPRYLIKTRGQQVTLSCSPISGHRSVSWYQQTPGQGLQFLFEYFSETQRNKGNFPGRFSGRQFSNSRSEMNVSTLELGDSALYLCASSLDGLDYGYTFGSGTRLTVV.

This clone was found a few times. The gene calls are TRBV1 and TRBJ2-7; the DNA was not compared with TRBD2, the D call given in the table. TRBV1 is flagged as a pseudogene. CDR3 size: 20 residues. The CDR3 is CTSSQDPDSGRISPRHEQYF. The DNA for the CDR3 is TGCACCAGCAGCCAAGATCCGGATAGCGGGAGAATCTCTCCCAGGCACGAGCAGTACTTC.

On this clone itself: The identical CDR3 is also encoded by other nucleotide sequences in the sample. The chain's CDR3 is CASSFSQGGGYTF. CDR3 nucleotides: TGTGCCAGCAGTTTTTCACAGGGCGGCGGCTACACCTTC. The chain recombines TRBV28 with TRBJ1-2, with D maybe TRBD1 (6 bases). Deletions cut 3 bases from V and 8 bases from J, with 13 bases between. Germline lookup yields CDR1 MDHEN and CDR2 SYDVKM. The CDR3 has 13 residues.

The chain recombines TRBV5-5 with TRBJ2-7; D gene ambiguous. V was cut by 4 bases and J by 2 bases, with 4 bases left in between. This CDR3 region has 11 residues. Germline V gives CDR1 SGHKS, CDR2 YYEKEE (reference sequence). The CDR3 reads CASSTTYEQYF. The CDR3 coding sequence is TGTGCCAGCAGCACAACCTACGAGCAGTACTTC.

This chain joins TRBV5-8 and TRBJ1-5; D may be TRBD1 (6 bases). Germline V CDR1 and CDR2: SGHTS, YDEGEE. The CDR3 extends over 15 amino acids. V was pared by 5 bases and J by 6 bases, with 18 bases between. CDR3 in amino acids: CASSGGWGASQPQHF. CDR3 nucleotide sequence: TGTGCCAGCAGTGGGGGTTGGGGGGCTAGTCAGCCCCAGCATTTT.

J is TRBJ1-4 and V is TRBV30; D is possibly TRBD1 (5 bases). The CDR3 totals 14 residues. Per germline, CDR1 GTSNPN and CDR2 SVGIG (reference sequence). The V end lost 6 bases, the J end lost 2 bases, and 13 bases lay between the germline ends. This CDR3 reads CACEGWATNEKLFF. Written as DNA, the CDR3 is TGTGCCTGCGAGGGGTGGGCCACTAATGAAAAACTGTTTTTT.

This chain connects TRBV9 to TRBJ2-1; D is perhaps TRBD2 (6 bases). Trimming removed 0 bases from V and 5 bases from J, with 15 bases in between. The germline CDR1 and CDR2 sequences are SGDLS and YYNGEE. The CDR3 sequence is 16 residues long. The DNA for the CDR3 is TGTGCCAGCAGCGTAGTTGGGACTCCACCTAACAATGAGCAGTTCTTC. Translated: CASSVVGTPPNNEQFF.